Following are 10 T cell receptor beta chains from one sample sequenced in a study of cytotoxic CD8 clonotypes in ibrutinib-treated CLL. Profiled with immunoSEQ multiplex PCR; TCRdb holds only in-frame clones, not every one. The table has some 140,000 clones, around 93% seen once. This specimen consisted of PBMCs, obtained after 12 months of ibrutinib treatment. The receptor source for this set is a human donor with chronic lymphocytic leukemia.

The rearrangement uses TRBV30 and TRBJ1-2; D gene unclear. CDR1 and CDR2 (germline): GTSNPN, SVGIG (reference sequence). Trimming took off 3 bases at V and 7 bases at J, with 12 bases between the two ends. This CDR3 region has 12 residues. The CDR3 here is CAWSRGEVGYTF. As DNA, the CDR3 is TGTGCCTGGAGCCGCGGGGAAGTTGGCTACACCTTC.

The chain carries TRBV5-4 and TRBJ2-1; D is possibly TRBD2 (6 bases). Germline CDR1 SGHNT, CDR2 YYREEE (reference sequence). The CDR3 length is 15 residues. V was clipped by 0 bases and J by 3 bases, with 10 bases between them. The CDR3 nucleotides are TGTGCCAGCAGCTTGGATCAGGGAGGCTACAATGAGCAGTTCTTC. Protein sequence: CASSLDQGGYNEQFF.

The chain links TRBV7-2 to TRBJ1-1; D gene unclear. In germline, CDR1 is SGHTA, CDR2 FQGNSA. V was cut by 3 bases and J by 5 bases, with 16 bases left in between. The CDR3 loop spans 15 amino acids. The CDR3 region is CASSFRVGDWTEAFF. The CDR3 DNA reads TGTGCCAGCAGCTTCCGAGTCGGGGATTGGACTGAAGCTTTCTTT.

This chain links TRBV2 with TRBJ1-2; D gene uncertain. In germline, CDR1 is SNHLY, CDR2 FYNNEI. V gave up 3 bases and J gave up 1 base, with 6 bases separating them. The CDR3 extends over 13 amino acids. CDR3 in amino acids: CASSESNNYGYTF. The CDR3 DNA is TGTGCCAGCAGTGAGTCGAATAACTATGGCTACACCTTC.

The rearrangement joins TRBV29-1 to TRBJ2-2; the D is unclear. The germline V gene has CDR1 SQVTM and CDR2 ANQGSEA. With 2 bases removed from V and 0 bases from J, the gap between germline ends came to 4 bases. This CDR3 spans 13 amino acids. CDR3 DNA: TGCAGCGTTGAAATTACGAACACCGGGGAGCTGTTTTTT. Amino acid sequence: CSVEITNTGELFF.

The chain has TRBV21-1 and TRBJ2-7; no DNA check was done on the table's D call, TRBD2. TRBV21-1 constitutes a pseudogene. This CDR3 is built from 15 residues. For the CDR3, the DNA is TGTGCCAGCAGCAATTCGACTAGTGGTTCCTACGAGCAGTACTTC. Protein: CASSNSTSGSYEQYF.

The chain couples TRBV19 to TRBJ2-7, with 8 bases identical to TRBD1. The V gene end was trimmed by 8 bases and the J gene end by 5 bases; junction bases not matched to a gene: 5. Germline CDR1 is LNHDA and CDR2 is SQIVND (reference sequence). The CDR3 totals 12 residues. CDR3 sequence: CASQDRAHEQYF. Written as DNA, the CDR3 is TGTGCCAGTCAGGACAGGGCCCACGAGCAGTACTTC.

The V call is TRBV27, the J call TRBJ2-1; D remains ambiguous. This CDR3 comprises 11 residues. Germline V gives CDR1 MNHEY, CDR2 SMNVEV (reference sequence). Trimming left V 3 bases short and J 13 bases short, with 10 bases between. The CDR3 bases are TGTGCCAGCAGTTTCGGCTACTTACAGTTCTTC. It codes for CASSFGYLQFF.

The V call is TRBV28, the J call TRBJ2-7; D may match TRBD1 or TRBD2 (5 bases each). The CDR3 totals 16 residues. V lost 6 bases to trimming and J lost 5 bases, with 23 bases between them. Germline-derived CDR1 and CDR2 are MDHEN and SYDVKM. The CDR3 loop is CASSPGTAPLADEQYF. As DNA, the CDR3 is TGTGCCAGCAGCCCCGGGACGGCCCCCCTGGCGGACGAGCAGTACTTC.

The J gene is TRBJ2-2, the V gene TRBV2; D uncertain. Trimming shortened V by 8 bases and J by 6 bases, and 13 bases separated the two germline ends. CDR1 SNHLY and CDR2 FYNNEI come from the germline V gene. The CDR3 is 13 amino acids. The CDR3 DNA is TGTGCCAGCCATGAAGGTCAGGCCGGGGAGCTGTTTTTT. It is translated as CASHEGQAGELFF. Looking up the rest from reference TRBV2 and TRBJ2-2 gives the full variable domain: EPEVTQTPSHQVTQMGQEVILRCVPISNHLYFYWYRQILGQKVEFLVSFYNNEISEKSEIFDDQFSVERPDGSNFTLKIRSTKLEDSAMYFCASHEGQAGELFFGEGSRLTVL.